The 3 T cell receptor beta chains in this list originate from one sample, sequenced in a study of technical replicates of blood from a few donors. The method was immunoSEQ multiplex PCR; TCRdb's version includes in-frame clones alone and lacks a portion of them. This sample has 100,000 or so clones, with over 90% found just once. Sequencing was done on a sample of T cells isolated from PBMCs. These receptors were obtained from a human donor in good health.

This chain uses TRBV7-6 with TRBJ1-2; 9 bases agree with TRBD1. With 3 bases clipped from V and 8 bases from J, the junction kept 13 bases outside the gene matches. In germline, CDR1 is SGHVS, CDR2 FNYEAQ. This CDR3 is 16 amino acids long. The CDR3 region has the DNA TGTGCCAGCAGCTTTAGTGGGTATGGGACAGGGCGCGGCTACACCTTC. This codes for CASSFSGYGTGRGYTF. Full variable domain (outside the CDR3, taken from reference TRBV7-6 and TRBJ1-2): GAGVSQSPRYKVTKRGQDVALRCDPISGHVSLYWYRQALGQGPEFLTYFNYEAQQDKSGLPNDRFSAERPEGSISTLTIQRTEQRDSAMYRCASSFSGYGTGRGYTFGSGTRLTVV.

The chain links TRBV10-2 to TRBJ2-1; 15 bases agree with TRBD2. The V gene's germline CDR1 is WSHSY and CDR2 SAAADI. The CDR3 sequence is 17 residues long. V was clipped by 6 bases and J by 5 bases; unmatched bases: 8. CDR3 DNA: TGCGCCAGCAGGGGGGGGACTAGCGGGGGGTATCACAATGAGCAGTTCTTC. Translating gives CASRGGTSGGYHNEQFF.

The V call is TRBV6-1, the J call TRBJ2-1, with D perhaps matching TRBD1 (5 bases). Trimming took 6 bases from V and 9 from J, leaving 9 bases between them. Germline V CDR1 and CDR2: MNHNS, SASEGT. The length of the CDR3 is 11 residues. CDR3 residues: CASRKGVEQFF. The CDR3 nucleotides are TGTGCCAGCAGAAAAGGGGTTGAGCAGTTCTTC.